The clone carrying this T cell receptor (beta chain) was counted only a few times. What it binds is unknown. MiXCR, applied by TCRdb to the RT-PCR reads, yields one record per CDR3 protein. Of hundreds of thousands of distinct CDR3 sequences in the sample, around 20% were seen once. This entry is derived from a study of response to subunit inactivated influenza vaccine. Study outcomes and limitations: Only a handful of new T cells, the authors suggested, are recruited with each seasonal influenza vaccination.

Germline CDR1 GTSNPN, CDR2 SVGIG (reference sequence). The CDR3 is 13 residues long. V was cut by 2 bases and J by 2 bases, with 9 bases left in between. The sequenced sample was PBMCs from blood, obtained 5 to 6 days after vaccination. This receptor was obtained from a man aged 45-65 years who received an inactivated influenza vaccine. V is TRBV30 and J is TRBJ1-2; D is unclear. CDR3 sequence reads: CAWSPTRNYGYTF. The CDR3 nucleotides are TGTGCCTGGAGTCCCACAAGAAACTATGGCTACACCTTC.